These 18 T cell receptor beta chains came from one sample sequenced in a study of CD8 T cells in ankylosing spondylitis. From the 5' RACE reads, TCRdb called clonotypes with MiXCR, one entry per CDR3 protein. Of 130,000 or so distinct CDR3 sequences in the sample, about 6.4% were seen once. The sequenced material came from blood, either unsorted or a sorted T cell fraction (not recorded which). The source of these receptors is a male donor with ankylosing spondylitis or in good health (not recorded which).

This chain joins TRBV28 and TRBJ2-5, with D possibly being TRBD2 (6 bases). V lost 5 bases, J lost 1 base, and 17 bases lay in between. CDR3 size: 16 residues. CDR1 MDHEN and CDR2 SYDVKM come from the germline V gene. The CDR3 protein is CASSGGIGGTQETQYF. CDR3 DNA sequence: TGTGCCAGCAGTGGGGGGATCGGGGGTACCCAAGAGACCCAGTACTTC.

This clonotype was seen ten or more times. This chain joins TRBV20-1 and TRBJ2-7; no firm D call. With 1 base removed from V and 0 bases from J, the gap between germline ends came to 10 bases. The CDR3 covers 14 residues. The germline V gene encodes CDR1 DFQATT and CDR2 SNEGSKA (reference sequence). As DNA, the CDR3 is TGCAGTGCTAGAGCTCGGCCCCCCTCCTACGAGCAGTACTTC. Protein product: CSARARPPSYEQYF.

This clonotype was found a few times. The gene calls are TRBV20-1 and TRBJ2-5; tentative D call: TRBD1 (5 bases). This CDR3 is built from 12 residues. V was pared by 2 bases and J by 5 bases, with 9 bases between. Germline loops: CDR1 DFQATT, CDR2 SNEGSKA (reference sequence). CDR3 coding DNA: TGCAGTGCTAGACTAGGGGCCGAGACCCAGTACTTC. This encodes CSARLGAETQYF.

This clonotype was detected many times. The chain joins TRBV5-1 to TRBJ2-3; no definite D call. The CDR3 has 14 residues. Trimming stripped 4 bases from V and 0 bases from J, with 9 bases between. From germline, CDR1 is SGHRS and CDR2 YFSETQ. DNA of the CDR3: TGCGCCAGCAGCATGCCCACTAGCACAGATACGCAGTATTTT. This codes for CASSMPTSTDTQYF.

As for this clonotype: Given a much more abundant clone one base away, this may be a read error. The CDR3 loop is CARSSQGDAQHF. The DNA for the CDR3 is TGTGCCAGAAGTTCCCAAGGGGACGCCCAGCATTTT. The V gene is TRBV6-5, the J gene TRBJ1-5; D is possibly TRBD1 (5 bases). The germline gives CDR1 MNHEY, CDR2 SVGAGI. The CDR3 has 12 amino acids.

This clonotype was counted many times. V is TRBV7-9 and J is TRBJ1-1; no clear D gene. In germline, CDR1 is SEHNR, CDR2 FQNEAQ (reference sequence). The CDR3 consists of 15 residues. V lost 5 bases and J 4 bases, leaving 17 bases between the germline ends. The chain's CDR3 is CASSHRTGGVTEAFF. CDR3 DNA: TGTGCCAGCAGCCATCGGACGGGCGGGGTCACTGAAGCTTTCTTT.

A word on this clonotype: The junction departs from germline at one end; a sequencing error may be responsible. The chain uses TRBV4-1 and TRBJ1-6; tentatively, D is TRBD1 (5 bases). The CDR3 runs 14 residues. Looked up from germline, CDR1 is MGHRA and CDR2 is YSYEKL. This CDR3 reads CPSSPGRSNSPLHF. The DNA for the CDR3 is TGCCCCAGCAGCCCGGGACGGAGTAATTCACCCCTCCACTTT.

This clonotype was recorded a few times. A clone one base away is much larger, so this may be a read error. The chain links TRBV2 to TRBJ2-7; tentatively, D is TRBD2 (6 bases). The CDR3 is 11 amino acids. Per germline, CDR1 SNHLY and CDR2 FYNNEI. Written as DNA, the CDR3 is TGTGCCAGCGCGGGGAACGAAGGGCAGTCCTTC. Translating gives CASAGNEGQSF.

This clonotype was detected many times. The V call is TRBV12-3 or TRBV12-4, the J call TRBJ2-3; the D call may be TRBD1 or TRBD2 (5 bases each). The CDR3 is 13 amino acids. The V end lost 10 bases, the J end lost 8 bases, and 19 bases lay between the germline ends. In nucleotides, the CDR3 is TGTGCCAACAAGGTTGGGGACGGGGCTACGCAGTATTTT. Amino acids: CANKVGDGATQYF.

The chain joins TRBV29-1 to TRBJ1-5; perhaps TRBD1 as D (6 bases). V lost 7 bases, J lost 6 bases, and 16 bases lay in between. CDR1 is SQVTM, CDR2 ANQGSEA, per germline. The CDR3 loop spans 13 amino acids. The CDR3 spells CSARKGGGQPQHF. The CDR3 DNA reads TGCAGCGCCAGGAAGGGGGGAGGTCAGCCCCAGCATTTT.

The sample holds many counts of this clonotype. The chain is built from TRBV5-1 and TRBJ2-3, with 12 bases identical to TRBD2. There are 15 residues in the CDR3. The V segment lost 5 bases and the J segment 6 bases; nucleotides outside the gene matches: 7. Germline values: CDR1 SGHRS, CDR2 YFSETQ. CDR3 DNA: TGCGCCAGCAGTCCCCGGACTAGCGGGGCGGATACGCAGTATTTT. Its protein product is CASSPRTSGADTQYF.

This clonotype has only a few counts. This chain uses TRBV29-1 with TRBJ2-7, with D hard to call. Germline V gene data show CDR1 as SQVTM and CDR2 as ANQGSEA. The CDR3 is 12 amino acids. Trimming left V 0 bases short and J 2 bases short, with 5 bases between. CDR3 in amino acids: CSVEDPAYEQYF. For the CDR3, the DNA is TGCAGCGTTGAAGATCCAGCCTACGAGCAGTACTTC.

This clonotype was seen ten or more times. The chain couples TRBV12-3 or TRBV12-4 to TRBJ2-4, with D uncertain. The V and J ends lost 6 bases and 1 base respectively, with 10 bases between them. This CDR3 has 14 residues. The CDR3 protein is CASRPPEAKNIQYF. The CDR3, as DNA: TGTGCCAGCAGACCCCCGGAGGCCAAAAACATTCAGTACTTC.

This clonotype came up many times. J is TRBJ2-7 and V is TRBV28; perhaps D is TRBD1 or TRBD2 (6 bases each). The CDR3 loop spans 13 amino acids. CDR1 is MDHEN and CDR2 is SYDVKM in the germline V gene. CDR3 loop: CVTNSGAVNEQYF. The CDR3 DNA follows: TGTGTTACTAACTCGGGGGCTGTGAACGAGCAGTACTTC.

The sample holds many counts of this clonotype. The genes are TRBV11-2 and TRBJ2-7, with D possibly TRBD1 on 6 matching bases. From germline, CDR1 is SGHAT and CDR2 FQNNGV. The germline V and J ends were trimmed by 3 bases and 2 bases, with 20 bases remaining between them. The length of the CDR3 is 17 residues. CDR3 protein: CASSFTTGSTEAYEQYF. DNA of the CDR3: TGTGCCAGCAGCTTTACGACAGGATCTACCGAGGCCTACGAGCAGTACTTC.

This clonotype was seen at least ten times. This chain links TRBV20-1 with TRBJ2-5; 9 bases are shared with TRBD2. This CDR3 has 12 amino acids. V was pared by 6 bases and J by 4 bases, with 3 bases of the junction left unmatched. Per germline, CDR1 DFQATT and CDR2 SNEGSKA (reference sequence). This chain's CDR3 is CSANSGRETQYF. CDR3 in DNA: TGCAGTGCAAATAGCGGGAGAGAGACCCAGTACTTC.

This clonotype has a count of ten or more. The V gene is TRBV3-1, the J gene TRBJ2-3; a possible D gene is TRBD2 (6 bases). Germline CDR1 LGHDT, CDR2 YNNKEL (reference sequence). V dropped 8 bases and J dropped 2 bases, with 17 bases sitting between them. CDR3 size: 15 residues. CDR3 sequence: CASCAGYLNTDTQYF. The CDR3 nucleotides read TGTGCCAGCTGCGCGGGGTACTTAAACACAGATACGCAGTATTTT.

This clonotype was recorded many times. The CDR3 sequence: CSARDRAGAQETQYF. The CDR3 nucleotides read TGCAGTGCTAGAGATCGGGCCGGGGCCCAAGAGACCCAGTACTTC. The chain couples TRBV20-1 to TRBJ2-5, with D perhaps being TRBD1 or TRBD2 (5 bases each). V dropped 0 bases and J dropped 1 base, with 12 bases sitting between them. The CDR3 spans 15 residues. Germline V gene lookup returns CDR1 DFQATT and CDR2 SNEGSKA (reference sequence).